These T cell receptor beta chains were read from a single sample in a study of tumor-infiltrating lymphocytes in primary liver carcinoma. TCRdb analysed the multiplex PCR reads with MiXCR anew, one entry per CDR3 protein. This table holds under 85,000 distinct CDR3 sequences, 72% found once. Sequenced sample: liver tumor tissue from sampling region 1. The receptors originated from a man aged 35-49 years with primary liver carcinoma and hepatitis B virus infection. Both conserved end residues are part of each CDR3. Each record gives: D gene, clone size, J gene, V gene, CDR3 DNA, CDR3 protein. D genes are given only for firm matches. Clone size appears in some rows only: once, few, many, or a class for an expanded clone.

TRBD1 | few | TRBJ1-1 | TRBV20-1 | TGCAGTGCTCGAAGGGACAGGGGGACTGAAGCTTTCTTT | CSARRDRGTEAFF
. | . | TRBJ2-7 | TRBV20-1 | TGCAGTGCTAGAAGGGGGGCAGGGGAATTTAGCGAGCAGTACTTC | CSARRGAGEFSEQYF
. | . | TRBJ1-6 | TRBV6-1 | TGTGCCAGCAGTGGACACCAGGGAGCTTCACCCCTCCACTTT | CASSGHQGASPLHF
TRBD2 | . | TRBJ2-1 | TRBV10-3 | TGTGCCACCCCACACTCAGCGGGAAGGCCAGATGAGCAGTTATTC | CATPHSAGRPDEQLF
. | . | TRBJ1-2 | TRBV4-1 | TGCGCAAGCAGCCAAGACCCCCCCGGTTCCTCGGAACTCATCTTC | CASSQDPPGSSELIF
TRBD2 | . | TRBJ2-1 | TRBV11-2 | TGTGCCAACAGCTTGGGACTAGCGGTCAATGATCAGTTCTTC | CANSLGLAVNDQFF
. | . | TRBJ2-7 | TRBV7-9 | TGTACCAGCAGCTTCTCGGGACGGAGCTCCTACGAGCAGTACTTC | CTSSFSGRSSYEQYF
. | once | TRBJ1-5 | TRBV29-1 | TGTAGCGTTGCCGGGAGGCAAGGGAATCAGCCCCAGCATTTT | CSVAGRQGNQPQHF
. | . | TRBJ1-4 | TRBV6-6 | TGTGCCAGCAGTACCGGGGGAGGCCTGGGAGAAGACAAACTGTTTTTT | CASSTGGGLGEDKLFF
. | many | TRBJ1-1 | TRBV6-6 | TGTGCCAGCAGCCTCGGGACATACACTGAAGCTTTCTTT | CASSLGTYTEAFF
. | few | TRBJ2-1 | TRBV10-2 | TGCGCCAGCAGTGAGCTTCTGGGACGGGAGAGAAGGGGGAGCTCCTACAGTGAGCAGTTCTTC | CASSELLGRERRGSSYSEQFF
. | . | TRBJ2-5 | TRBV11-2 | TGTGACAGCAGCTTAGGGAGTAGCGGCCCGGTGGAGACGCAGTACTTC | CDSSLGSSGPVETQYF
. | few | TRBJ1-6 | TRBV11-2 | TGTGCCAGCAGCTTACGGGGGGCGAATTCACCCCTCCACTTC | CASSLRGANSPLHF
. | . | TRBJ1-1 | TRBV10-1 | TGTGCCAGCAGTCTGACAGAGAACGCTGAAGCTTTCTTT | CASSLTENAEAFF
TRBD2 | many | TRBJ2-1 | TRBV7-9 | TGTGCCAGCAGCTCCCTAGCGGGAGGGCCCTATGAGCAGTTCTTC | CASSSLAGGPYEQFF
. | medium-sized | TRBJ1-1 | TRBV5-6 | TGTGCCAGCAGCGGAGGGGACGGAATGAACACTGAAGCTTTCTTT | CASSGGDGMNTEAFF
TRBD1 | . | TRBJ1-2 | TRBV11-2 | TGTGCCAGCAGTCCAACCGACAGGGACTATGGCCACACCTTC | CASSPTDRDYGHTF
TRBD2 | many | TRBJ2-2 | TRBV10-2 | TGCGCCAGCAGTCCCCCCAGCGGGGGCGGGGAGCTGTTTTTT | CASSPPSGGGELFF
. | . | TRBJ2-1 | TRBV6-2/TRBV6-3 | TGTGCCAGTTCCTTTGAGAATCCGGGGTTCAATGTGCAGTTCTTC | CASSFENPGFNVQFF
. | many | TRBJ1-2 | TRBV4-2 | TGTGCCAGCAGCCAAGATGACGGAGACTATGGCTACACCTTC | CASSQDDGDYGYTF
. | . | TRBJ1-1 | TRBV29-1 | TGTAGCGTGACACAGGGTGGAGACACAGGAGCTTTCTTT | CSVTQGGDTGAFF
. | . | TRBJ2-2 | TRBV11-2 | TGTGCCAGCAGCTACACGAACACCGGGGAGCTGTTT | CASSYTNTGELF
TRBD1 | . | TRBJ1-5 | TRBV6-2/TRBV6-3 | TGTGCCAGCAGTTGGACAGGAAACAATCAGTCCCAGCATTTT | CASSWTGNNQSQHF
. | . | TRBJ1-1 | TRBV28 | TGTGCCAACACCCTTGCCTTTGTGTGGGCAGGGACTGAAGCTTTCTTT | CANTLAFVWAGTEAFF
. | once | TRBJ2-5 | TRBV5-5 | TGTGTCAGCAGCGACGACCTTGAAGATACCCAGTATTTC | CVSSDDLEDTQYF
TRBD1 | . | TRBJ1-1 | TRBV11-2 | TGTGCCAGCGGTAGAATGGGGGGACAGGGGTTCGGCACTGAAGCTTTCTTT | CASGRMGGQGFGTEAFF
. | many | TRBJ1-1 | TRBV29-1 | TGCAGCGTTAGTGGGGCCAGGGACATTATGAACACTGAAGCTCTCTTT | CSVSGARDIMNTEALF
TRBD2 | . | TRBJ2-1 | TRBV24-1 | TGTGCCACCAGTGAATGGGGGGGGAGCTCCTACAATGAGCACTTCTTC | CATSEWGGSSYNEHFF
. | . | TRBJ2-7 | TRBV5-1 | TGCGCCAGCAGCTCTGCAATCGGCCCAGTGGTTGTCGAGCAGTATTTC | CASSSAIGPVVVEQYF
TRBD2 | . | TRBJ2-7 | TRBV4-1 | TGCGCCAGCAACCAAGATGGGGGAGGGAGGTACGAGCAGTACTTC | CASNQDGGGRYEQYF
TRBD2 | many | TRBJ2-1 | TRBV5-8 | TGTGCCAGCGCACTAGCGGGATACAATGAGCAGTTCTTC | CASALAGYNEQFF
. | few | TRBJ2-6 | TRBV9 | TGTGCCAGCAGCTTGACACCGGGACTCCGCTCTGGGGCCAACGTCCTGACTTTC | CASSLTPGLRSGANVLTF
. | many | TRBJ2-7 | TRBV28 | TGTGCCAGCAGTTTCGAGCAGTACTTC | CASSFEQYF
TRBD1 | . | TRBJ1-2 | TRBV5-6 | TGTGCCAGCAACCCTAGGGGGCGCGGATATGGCTACGCCTTC | CASNPRGRGYGYAF
TRBD1 | . | TRBJ2-5 | TRBV6-6 | TGTGTCAGCAGTTCGGCACAGGGGGAAGAGACCCAGTACTTC | CVSSSAQGEETQYF
. | . | TRBJ2-2 | TRBV13 | TGTGCCAGCAGCTTTAGGAGAAGGGCGGAAACGAACACCGGGGAGCTGTCTTTT | CASSFRRRAETNTGELSF
. | . | TRBJ1-5 | TRBV6-5 | TGTGCCAGCAAGGAGGCAGGAAATCAGCCCCAGCATTTT | CASKEAGNQPQHF
. | . | TRBJ2-1 | TRBV5-6 | TGTGTCAGTAGCCCTCCGGGGACCGGAACCTACAATGAGCAGTTCTTC | CVSSPPGTGTYNEQFF
. | . | TRBJ2-1 | TRBV7-3 | TGTGCCAGCAGCTTAAGTGGTCACAATGAGCAGTTCTTC | CASSLSGHNEQFF
. | . | TRBJ2-3 | TRBV12-3/TRBV12-4 | TGTGCCAGCAGCGGAGCCACAGACACGCTGTATTTT | CASSGATDTLYF
. | . | TRBJ2-1 | TRBV11-2 | TGTACCAGCAGCTTTGACCCTTGGAGGACTGAGAGTTACAATGAGCAGTTCTTC | CTSSFDPWRTESYNEQFF
TRBD1 | many | TRBJ2-2 | TRBV2 | TGTGCCAGCAGTTACGACAGGGTTAACACCGGGGAGCTGTTTTTT | CASSYDRVNTGELFF
. | once | TRBJ1-6 | TRBV5-4 | TGTGCCAGTGGCCGATCTAATTCACCCCCCCACTTT | CASGRSNSPPHF
. | . | TRBJ1-5 | TRBV6-6 | TGTGCCATCAGTCCAAGGCAGGGTCATCATCAGCCCCACCATTTT | CAISPRQGHHQPHHF
TRBD2 | . | TRBJ2-1 | TRBV6-1 | TGTGCCAGCAGTGGTAGGACAAGACTAGCTGATGGACAGTTCTTC | CASSGRTRLADGQFF